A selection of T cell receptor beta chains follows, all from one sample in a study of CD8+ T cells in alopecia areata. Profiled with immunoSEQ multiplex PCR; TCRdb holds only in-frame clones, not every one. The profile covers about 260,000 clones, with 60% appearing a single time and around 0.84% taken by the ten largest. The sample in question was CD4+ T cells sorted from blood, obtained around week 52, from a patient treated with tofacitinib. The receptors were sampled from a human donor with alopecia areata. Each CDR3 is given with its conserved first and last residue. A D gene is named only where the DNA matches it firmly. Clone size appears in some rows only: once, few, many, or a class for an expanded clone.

CSVHGGNTIYF	TGCAGCGTCCATGGGGGAAACACCATATATTTT	TRBJ1-3	TRBV29-1	-	once
CASSSRTQNSPLHF	TGCGCCAGCAGCTCCCGGACGCAAAATTCACCCCTCCACTTT	TRBJ1-6	TRBV5-1	-	-
CSVVASLLVGSYEQYF	TGCAGCGTTGTTGCCTCACTTTTGGTTGGCTCCTACGAGCAGTACTTC	TRBJ2-7	TRBV29-1	-	-
CASSPSTTNTGELFF	TGCGCCAGCAGCCCTAGTACAACGAACACCGGGGAGCTGTTTTTT	TRBJ2-2	TRBV4-1	-	many
CASSLERGQPQHF	TGCGCCAGCAGCTTGGAAAGGGGTCAGCCCCAGCATTTT	TRBJ1-5	TRBV5-1	-	-
CAWSVHETAKSYDYTF	TGTGCCTGGAGTGTACATGAGACAGCAAAGAGCTATGACTACACCTTC	TRBJ1-2	TRBV30	-	-
CASSSTGFHQPQHF	TGTGCCAGCAGTTCAACAGGGTTTCATCAGCCCCAGCATTTT	TRBJ1-5	TRBV2	-	-
CAWSGLGSYTF	TGTGCCTGGAGTGGACTCGGCTCATACACCTTC	TRBJ1-2	TRBV30	-	-
CASSVGVQPQHF	TGTGCCAGCAGTGTGGGGGTCCAGCCCCAGCATTTT	TRBJ1-5	TRBV2	-	-
CASSQVGAGEYEQYF	TGTGCCAGCAGCCAAGTAGGAGCGGGAGAGTACGAGCAGTACTTC	TRBJ2-7	TRBV14	TRBD2	-
CASSLTYEQYF	TGTGCCAGCAGCCTCACCTACGAGCAGTACTTC	TRBJ2-7	TRBV11-2	-	-
CAWTTSGSQYF	TGTGCCTGGACGACCTCCGGGTCGCAGTATTTT	TRBJ2-3	TRBV30	-	-
CASRQQGGNEKLFF	TGTGCCAGCAGACAACAGGGTGGAAATGAAAAACTGTTTTTT	TRBJ1-4	TRBV25-1	-	-
CAWSVQGQNQPQHF	TGTGCCTGGAGTGTACAGGGGCAAAATCAGCCCCAGCATTTT	TRBJ1-5	TRBV30	TRBD1	few
CAWSGGLSEQYF	TGTGCCTGGAGTGGGGGACTTTCCGAGCAGTACTTC	TRBJ2-7	TRBV30	-	-
CASSKRGGRGDDEQFF	TGTGCCAGCAGCAAAAGGGGGGGGCGTGGTGATGATGAGCAGTTCTTC	TRBJ2-1	TRBV5-4	-	-
CASSPRGNYGYTF	TGTGCCAGCAGTCCCAGGGGCAACTATGGCTACACCTTC	TRBJ1-2	TRBV6-5	-	-
CASSIRDRGPYEQYF	TGTGCCAGTAGTATCCGGGACAGGGGACCCTACGAGCAGTACTTC	TRBJ2-7	TRBV19	TRBD1	-
CASSVLANTGELFF	TGTGCCAGCAGTGTACTCGCGAACACCGGGGAGCTGTTTTTT	TRBJ2-2	TRBV2	-	-
CASSPGPSTDYGYTF	TGTGCCAGCTCACCGGGACCCTCGACGGACTATGGCTACACCTTC	TRBJ1-2	TRBV18	-	-
CASSAPQGAPDGYTF	TGTGCCAGCAGCGCACCACAGGGGGCGCCTGATGGCTACACCTTC	TRBJ1-2	TRBV9	TRBD1	-
CASSARWGTDTQYF	TGTGCCAGCAGCGCCCGATGGGGCACAGATACGCAGTATTTT	TRBJ2-3	TRBV11-2	-	-
CASSGDGNSPLHF	TGTGCCAGCAGTGGGGACGGGAATTCACCCCTCCACTTT	TRBJ1-6	TRBV2	-	-
CASMYGNYNSPLHF	TGTGCCAGCATGTATGGAAACTATAATTCACCCCTCCACTTT	TRBJ1-6	TRBV2	-	-
CAIRETGEETQYF	TGTGCCATCAGAGAGACAGGGGAGGAGACCCAGTACTTC	TRBJ2-5	TRBV10-3	TRBD1	-
CASSTRQGAYTIYF	TGTGCCAGCAGTACCCGACAGGGGGCATACACCATATATTTT	TRBJ1-3	TRBV6-5	TRBD1	-
CASSPERTRIGKEQFF	TGTGCCAGCAGCCCGGAAAGGACTAGGATTGGGAAGGAGCAGTTCTTC	TRBJ2-1	TRBV13	TRBD2	few
CSASNYGYTF	TGCAGTGCTTCGAACTATGGCTACACCTTC	TRBJ1-2	TRBV20-1	-	-
CASSWDSTDTQYF	TGCGCCAGCAGCTGGGACAGCACAGATACGCAGTATTTT	TRBJ2-3	TRBV5-1	-	-
CASSVDPNQETQYF	TGTGCCAGCAGCGTAGACCCAAATCAAGAGACCCAGTACTTC	TRBJ2-5	TRBV9	-	-
CASSLGHSYEQYF	TGTGCCAGCAGCTTGGGACACTCCTACGAGCAGTACTTC	TRBJ2-7	TRBV7-9	-	once
CASSPSMRDEKLFF	TGTGCCAGCAGCCCCTCGATGAGGGATGAAAAACTGTTTTTT	TRBJ1-4	TRBV7-8	-	-
CSDHSGTGAFF	TGCAGCGACCATTCCGGGACGGGGGCTTTCTTT	TRBJ1-1	TRBV29-1	-	-
CASSYRRDGQPQHF	TGTGCCAGCAGTTACCGCAGGGACGGTCAGCCCCAGCATTTT	TRBJ1-5	TRBV6-6	-	few
CAWSDRGAWEYGYTF	TGTGCCTGGAGTGACAGGGGGGCCTGGGAGTATGGCTACACCTTC	TRBJ1-2	TRBV30	TRBD1	-
CASSILYEQYF	TGTGCCAGCAGTATTCTGTACGAGCAGTACTTC	TRBJ2-7	TRBV25-1	-	-
CATQEVGGYEQYF	TGTGCCACCCAAGAGGTTGGGGGGTACGAGCAGTACTTC	TRBJ2-7	TRBV10-3	-	few
CACTPSSGSEKLFF	TGTGCCTGCACCCCCAGCTCGGGGAGCGAAAAACTGTTTTTT	TRBJ1-4	TRBV30	-	once
CASSVGAGGTDTQYF	TGTGCCAGCAGCGTAGGTGCAGGGGGAACAGATACGCAGTATTTT	TRBJ2-3	TRBV9	TRBD1	few
CASRGDNQPQHF	TGTGCCAGCAGAGGGGATAATCAGCCCCAGCATTTT	TRBJ1-5	TRBV2	-	-
CASGEGPLTGELFF	TGTGCCAGCGGGGAGGGGCCGTTGACCGGGGAGCTGTTTTTT	TRBJ2-2	TRBV9	TRBD2	-
CASSLAPWDEQYF	TGTGCCAGCAGCTTAGCCCCCTGGGACGAGCAGTACTTC	TRBJ2-7	TRBV11-2	-	few
CSVEMARGKLFF	TGCAGCGTTGAGATGGCCCGGGGAAAACTGTTTTTT	TRBJ1-4	TRBV29-1	-	once
CASSQDLRAGAAYEQYF	TGCGCCAGCAGCCAAGATCTCCGAGCGGGGGCCGCCTACGAGCAGTACTTC	TRBJ2-7	TRBV4-1	TRBD2	-
CASSLQENYEQYF	TGTGCCAGCAGCTTGCAGGAAAACTACGAGCAGTACTTC	TRBJ2-7	TRBV7-8	-	-
CAWSTGGASPLHF	TGTGCCTGGAGTACAGGGGGCGCTTCACCCCTCCACTTT	TRBJ1-6	TRBV30	TRBD1	-
CASSWGNTEAFF	TGTGCCAGCAGCTGGGGGAACACTGAAGCTTTCTTT	TRBJ1-1	TRBV11-3	-	many
CSASGLYGYTF	TGCAGTGCGTCCGGGTTGTATGGCTACACCTTC	TRBJ1-2	TRBV20-1	-	few